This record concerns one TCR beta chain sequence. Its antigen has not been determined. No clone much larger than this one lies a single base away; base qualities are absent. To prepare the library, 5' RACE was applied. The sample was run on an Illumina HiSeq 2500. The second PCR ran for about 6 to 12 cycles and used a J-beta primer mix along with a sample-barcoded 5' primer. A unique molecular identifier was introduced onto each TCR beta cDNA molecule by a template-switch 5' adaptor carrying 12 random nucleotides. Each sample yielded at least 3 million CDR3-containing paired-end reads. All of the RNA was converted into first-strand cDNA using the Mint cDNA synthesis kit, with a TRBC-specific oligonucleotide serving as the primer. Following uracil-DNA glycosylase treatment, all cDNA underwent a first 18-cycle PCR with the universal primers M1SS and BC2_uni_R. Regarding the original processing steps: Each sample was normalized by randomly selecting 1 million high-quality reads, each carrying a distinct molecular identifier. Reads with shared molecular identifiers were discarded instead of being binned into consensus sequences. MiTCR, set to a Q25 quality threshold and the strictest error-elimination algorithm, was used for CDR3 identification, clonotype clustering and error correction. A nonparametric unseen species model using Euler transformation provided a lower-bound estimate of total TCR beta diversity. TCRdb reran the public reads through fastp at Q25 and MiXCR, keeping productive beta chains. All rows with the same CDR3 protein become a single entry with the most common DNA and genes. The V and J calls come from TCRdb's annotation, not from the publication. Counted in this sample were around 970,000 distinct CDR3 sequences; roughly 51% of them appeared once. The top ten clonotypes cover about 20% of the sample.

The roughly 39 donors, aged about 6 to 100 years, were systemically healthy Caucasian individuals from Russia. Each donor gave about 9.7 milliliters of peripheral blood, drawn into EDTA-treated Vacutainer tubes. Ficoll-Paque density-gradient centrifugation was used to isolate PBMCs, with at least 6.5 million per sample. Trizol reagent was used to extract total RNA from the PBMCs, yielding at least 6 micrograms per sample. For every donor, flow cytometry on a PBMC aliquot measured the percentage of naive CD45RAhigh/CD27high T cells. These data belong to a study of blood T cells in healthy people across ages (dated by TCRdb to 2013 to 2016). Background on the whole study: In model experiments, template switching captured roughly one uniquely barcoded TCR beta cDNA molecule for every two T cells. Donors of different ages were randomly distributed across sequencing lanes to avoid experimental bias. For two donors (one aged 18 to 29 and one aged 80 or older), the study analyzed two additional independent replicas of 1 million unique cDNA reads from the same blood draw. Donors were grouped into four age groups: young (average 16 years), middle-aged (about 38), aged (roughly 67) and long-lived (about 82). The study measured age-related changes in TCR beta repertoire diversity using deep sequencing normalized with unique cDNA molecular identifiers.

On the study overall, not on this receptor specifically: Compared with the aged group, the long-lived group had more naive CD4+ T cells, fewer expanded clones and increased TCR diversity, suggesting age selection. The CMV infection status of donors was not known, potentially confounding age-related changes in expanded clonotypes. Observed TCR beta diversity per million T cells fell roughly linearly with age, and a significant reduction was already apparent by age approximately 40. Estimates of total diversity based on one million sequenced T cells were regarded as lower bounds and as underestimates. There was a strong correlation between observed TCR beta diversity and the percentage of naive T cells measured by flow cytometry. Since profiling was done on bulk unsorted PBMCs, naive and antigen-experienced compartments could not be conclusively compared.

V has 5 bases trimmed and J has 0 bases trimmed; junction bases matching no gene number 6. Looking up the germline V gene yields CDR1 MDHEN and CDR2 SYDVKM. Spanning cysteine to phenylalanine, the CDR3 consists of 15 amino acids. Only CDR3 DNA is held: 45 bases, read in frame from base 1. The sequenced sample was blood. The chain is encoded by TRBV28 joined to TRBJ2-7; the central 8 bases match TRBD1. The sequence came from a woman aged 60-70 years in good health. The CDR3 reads CASSPMDRDSYEQYF. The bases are TGTGCCAGCAGTCCCATGGACAGGGACTCCTACGAGCAGTACTTC.